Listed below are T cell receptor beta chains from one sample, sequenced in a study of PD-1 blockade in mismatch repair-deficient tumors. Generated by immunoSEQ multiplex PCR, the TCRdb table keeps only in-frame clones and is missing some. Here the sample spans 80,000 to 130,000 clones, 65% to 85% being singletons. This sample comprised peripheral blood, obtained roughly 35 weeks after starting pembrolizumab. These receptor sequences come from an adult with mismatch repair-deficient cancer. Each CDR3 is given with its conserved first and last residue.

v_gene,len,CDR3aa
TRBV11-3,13,CASSLAGIYEQYF
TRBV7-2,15,CASSLTSALSNEQFF
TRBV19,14,CASKVLGTHNEQFF
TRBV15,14,CATSGADNRQPQHF
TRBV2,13,CASSPTEDTEAFF
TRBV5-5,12,CASSWDRDGYTF
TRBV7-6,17,CASSLAPSGRMHNEQFF
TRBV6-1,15,CASSPTVQGLAEAFF
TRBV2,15,CASSEYRLASGELFF
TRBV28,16,CASSDGEGYSNQPQHF
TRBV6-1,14,CASIGTPRTYEQYF
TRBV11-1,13,CASSLGWARQAFF
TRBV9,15,CASSAGLADTDTQYF
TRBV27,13,CASRSRESDEQFF
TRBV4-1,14,CASSQSQKPNEQYF
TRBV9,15,CASSRDGTTNYGYTF
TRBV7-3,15,CASSLYGQGAAGYTF
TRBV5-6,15,CASRFGTGDTGELFF
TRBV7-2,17,CASSQPGLAREYNEQFF
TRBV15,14,CATSRDLGLGGYTF
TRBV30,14,CAWSVGISTDTQYF
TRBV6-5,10,CASRGRGQYF
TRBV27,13,CASSLGIQETQYF
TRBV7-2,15,CASSRWGAGANVLTF
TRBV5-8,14,CASSRTGVNTEAFF
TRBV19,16,CASSIDLTGGNQPQHF
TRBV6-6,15,CASSYSGTSMETQYF
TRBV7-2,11,CATEPGDTQYF
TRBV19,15,CASSISSSYNSPLHF
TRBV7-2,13,CASSPGPGNTIYF
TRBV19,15,CASNSGGASKNIQYF
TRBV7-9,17,CASRLGVAGGIYNEQFF
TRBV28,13,CASSADRTYGYTF
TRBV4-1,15,CASSQAKTGSYGYTF
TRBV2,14,CASSADRGYEKLFF
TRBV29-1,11,CSSKPPNEQYF
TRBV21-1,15,CASSKGLAGNNEQFF
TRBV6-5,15,CASSYSGGGNQPQHF
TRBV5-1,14,CASSLRDTNTEAFF
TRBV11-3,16,CASSLPGTSGRDEQFF
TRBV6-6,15,CASSSGYRGEETQYF